The 18 T cell receptor beta chains below were found in one sample sequenced in a study of T cells in Graves' hyperthyroidism and ophthalmopathy. The investigators amplified TCR beta CDR3 regions from RNA transcripts. First-round RT-PCR targeting the TCR CDR3 was performed with the HTBI primer set. Via MiXCR, TCRdb re-called the multiplex PCR reads, giving one row per CDR3 protein. Found here are hundreds of thousands of distinct CDR3 sequences, 15% to 20% of them singletons; the top ten hold about 3.7%. Sequenced sample: blood. These receptors all come from a woman aged 18-29 years with Graves' hyperthyroidism.

This clonotype was counted many times. The V and J genes are TRBV29-1 and TRBJ1-2; 9 bases map to TRBD1. The germline V gene encodes CDR1 SQVTM and CDR2 ANQGSEA. This CDR3 comprises 14 residues. Germline trimming cut 4 bases from V and 4 bases from J; bases unmatched to any gene: 7. The CDR3 loop is CSVGSGQGTYGYTF. The DNA of the CDR3 is TGCAGCGTTGGGTCTGGACAGGGGACCTATGGCTACACCTTC.

As for this clonotype: This may come from a read error, since a much larger clone is one base off. V usage is TRBV9 and J usage is TRBJ2-7; 12 bases match TRBD1. The CDR3 has 15 residues. From germline, CDR1 is SGDLS and CDR2 YYNGEE. The ends lost 0 bases at V and 8 bases at J; junction bases unmatched: 6. The CDR3 DNA is TGTGCCAGCAGCGTAGGGGGACAGGGGGCTAGGAAGCAGTACTTC. It translates to CASSVGGQGARKQYF.

This clonotype was seen at least ten times. The gene calls are TRBV20-1 and TRBJ2-7; 11 positions match TRBD2. Looked up from germline, CDR1 is DFQATT and CDR2 is SNEGSKA (reference sequence). The J segment lost 0 bases and the V segment lost 6 bases, leaving 4 bases of the junction unmatched. This CDR3 is built from 14 residues. CDR3 amino acids: CSAQGLADSYEQYF. DNA of the CDR3: TGCAGTGCACAGGGACTAGCGGACTCCTACGAGCAGTACTTC.

This clonotype was recorded at least ten times. The gene calls are TRBV2 and TRBJ2-7; the match to TRBD1 covers 8 bases. V lost 7 bases, J lost 1 base, and 9 bases stayed unmatched. The CDR3 runs 15 residues. Germline V gene data show CDR1 as SNHLY and CDR2 as FYNNEI. The CDR3 sequence: CASTTDRAQSYEQYF. In DNA, the CDR3 is TGTGCCAGCACAACGGACAGGGCCCAATCCTACGAGCAGTACTTC.

This clonotype was counted many times. The chain recombines TRBV11-2 with TRBJ2-4; D uncertain. The CDR3 spans 17 residues. In germline, CDR1 is SGHAT, CDR2 FQNNGV. Trimming left V 0 bases short and J 6 bases short, with 18 bases between. The CDR3 is CASSLERVKGKRNIQYF. The CDR3 nucleotides are TGTGCCAGCAGCTTAGAAAGGGTTAAGGGCAAGAGAAACATTCAGTACTTC.

CDR3 sequence reads: CASKGIGTEAFF. The CDR3 DNA is TGTGCCAGCAAGGGGATTGGAACTGAAGCTTTCTTT. This sequence joins TRBV6-1 and TRBJ1-1, with D possibly being TRBD1 (5 bases). Trimming pared 7 bases from V and 5 bases from J, leaving 11 bases between. From germline, CDR1 is MNHNS and CDR2 SASEGT. This CDR3 contains 12 residues.

The chain uses TRBV12-3 or TRBV12-4 and TRBJ1-2; 9 nucleotides align to TRBD1. The V gene end was trimmed by 2 bases and the J gene end by 7 bases; junction bases not matched to a gene: 14. The CDR3 contains 17 residues. This CDR3 reads CASSLRDRVPNSPGYTF. CDR3 nucleotide sequence: TGTGCCAGCAGTTTAAGGGACAGGGTGCCGAATTCCCCTGGCTACACCTTC.

This clonotype has just a few counts. V gene TRBV25-1 combines with J gene TRBJ1-1, with unresolved D. Germline V lookup: CDR1 MGHDK, CDR2 SYGVNS. Trimming cost V 7 bases and J 6 bases, with 12 bases left between them. This CDR3 has 12 amino acids. The CDR3 here is CASTLGRAEAFF. CDR3 DNA sequence: TGTGCCAGCACTTTGGGGAGAGCTGAAGCTTTCTTT.

This clonotype was counted at least ten times. The CDR3 nucleotides are TGTGCCAGCAGTTACTCGCCCAGGAGTAATTCTGGAAACACCATATATTTT. This codes for CASSYSPRSNSGNTIYF. The chain is built from TRBV6-5 and TRBJ1-3; D is ambiguous. V dropped 0 bases and J dropped 1 base, with 13 bases sitting between them. CDR3 length: 17 amino acids. Germline lookup yields CDR1 MNHEY and CDR2 SVGAGI.

Only a few counts were recorded for this clonotype. The chain combines TRBV11-1 with TRBJ2-1; TRBD2 aligns across 12 bases. CDR1 SGHAT and CDR2 FQDESV come from the germline V gene (reference sequence). Trimming cost V 1 base and J 5 bases; bases outside gene matches: 6. The CDR3 loop spans 17 amino acids. CDR3 sequence reads: CASSLVLASGGDNEQFF. The CDR3 DNA is TGTGCCAGCAGCTTAGTACTAGCTAGCGGGGGGGACAATGAGCAGTTCTTC. The entire variable domain, with the rest obtained from reference TRBV11-1 and TRBJ2-1, is as follows: EAEVAQSPRYKITEKSQAVAFWCDPISGHATLYWYRQILGQGPELLVQFQDESVVDDSQLPKDRFSAERLKGVDSTLKIQPAELGDSAMYLCASSLVLASGGDNEQFFGPGTRLTVL.

This clonotype was detected many times. The chain recombines TRBV6-1 with TRBJ2-2; D not certain. Germline-derived CDR1 and CDR2 are MNHNS and SASEGT. Trimming cost V 2 bases and J 0 bases, with 7 bases left between them. The CDR3 sequence is 15 residues long. As DNA, the CDR3 is TGTGCCAGCAGTGAAATGGTTTCGAACACCGGGGAGCTGTTTTTT. Translated: CASSEMVSNTGELFF.

A note on this clonotype: A read error may account for a junction end that differs from germline. V is TRBV27 and J is TRBJ2-7; D remains unclear. The CDR3 is 14 amino acids. Germline CDR1 and CDR2: MNHEY and SMNVEV (reference sequence). The CDR3: CASSAPAHNYEHYF. The CDR3 region has the DNA TGTGCCAGCAGTGCGCCGGCCCATAACTACGAGCATTACTTC.

This clonotype was detected ten times or more. J is TRBJ1-1 and V is TRBV6-5; 7 bases agree with TRBD1. The germline CDR1 and CDR2 sequences are MNHEY and SVGAGI. V lost 5 bases and J lost 6; bases outside the gene matches: 12. The CDR3 has 15 residues. The DNA of the CDR3 is TGTGCCAGCAGTCACCGGGGACAGCCCAAGCCTGAAGCTTTCTTT. Translation gives CASSHRGQPKPEAFF.

The chain employs TRBV30 and TRBJ2-7, with TRBD2 matching 14 bases. This CDR3 spans 15 amino acids. Germline trimming cut 0 bases from V and 4 bases from J; bases unmatched to any gene: 2. Germline-derived CDR1 and CDR2 are GTSNPN and SVGIG (reference sequence). CDR3 nucleotides: TGTGCCTGGAGTGTGACTAGCGGGGGGGTTTACGAGCAGTACTTC. It specifies CAWSVTSGGVYEQYF.

This clonotype showed up many times. The CDR3 loop is CASSFSQGAYTEAFF. The CDR3 bases are TGTGCCAGCAGCTTTTCCCAGGGGGCTTACACTGAAGCTTTCTTT. V gene TRBV11-2 combines with J gene TRBJ1-1, with 8 bases lining up with TRBD1. Trimming at V came to 3 bases and at J to 3 bases, leaving 6 bases not matched to a gene. The CDR3 has 15 amino acids. Germline assignment: CDR1 SGHAT and CDR2 FQNNGV.

The table lists this clonotype with many counts. The J gene is TRBJ2-5, the V gene TRBV20-1, with D possibly matching TRBD2 (7 bases). The CDR3 contains 15 residues. Germline assignment: CDR1 DFQATT and CDR2 SNEGSKA (reference sequence). V lost 0 bases and J 5 bases, leaving 16 bases between the germline ends. The CDR3 loop is CSARDSRGAWETQYF. CDR3 DNA sequence: TGCAGTGCTAGAGATTCCCGGGGGGCTTGGGAGACCCAGTACTTC.

This clonotype showed up many times. The chain combines TRBV5-1 with TRBJ2-4; TRBD2 is a possible D gene (6 bases). CDR3 length: 15 amino acids. CDR1 and CDR2 (germline): SGHRS, YFSETQ. Deletions cut 2 bases from V and 4 bases from J, with 13 bases between. The CDR3 loop reads CASSFGGSGKNIQYF. The CDR3 DNA reads as TGCGCCAGCAGCTTCGGGGGTAGCGGTAAAAACATTCAGTACTTC.

The sample holds many counts of this clonotype. In DNA, the CDR3 is TGTGCCAGCAGTCTCAATTCACCCCTCCACTTT. The encoded protein is CASSLNSPLHF. The gene calls are TRBV12-3 or TRBV12-4 and TRBJ1-6; D not certain. The CDR3 runs to 11 residues. Between the trimmed V and J ends, which lost 5 bases and 7 bases, there was a span of 3 bases.